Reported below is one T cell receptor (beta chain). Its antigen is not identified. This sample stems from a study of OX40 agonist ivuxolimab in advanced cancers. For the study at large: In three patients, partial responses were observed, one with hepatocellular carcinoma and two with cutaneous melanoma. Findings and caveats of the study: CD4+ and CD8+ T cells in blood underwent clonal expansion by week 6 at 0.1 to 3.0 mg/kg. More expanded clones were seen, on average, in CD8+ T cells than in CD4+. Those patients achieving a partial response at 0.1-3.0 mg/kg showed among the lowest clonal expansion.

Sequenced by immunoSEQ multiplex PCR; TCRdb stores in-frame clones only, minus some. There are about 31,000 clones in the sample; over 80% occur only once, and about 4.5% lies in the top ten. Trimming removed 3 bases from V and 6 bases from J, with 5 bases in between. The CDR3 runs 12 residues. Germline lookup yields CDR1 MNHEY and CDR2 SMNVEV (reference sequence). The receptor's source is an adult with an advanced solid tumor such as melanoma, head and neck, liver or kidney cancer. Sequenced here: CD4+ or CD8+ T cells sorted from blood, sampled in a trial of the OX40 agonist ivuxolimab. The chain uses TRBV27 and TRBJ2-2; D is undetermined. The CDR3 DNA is TGTGCCAGCAGTTTCCCGGCCGGGGAGCTGTTTTTT. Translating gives CASSFPAGELFF.